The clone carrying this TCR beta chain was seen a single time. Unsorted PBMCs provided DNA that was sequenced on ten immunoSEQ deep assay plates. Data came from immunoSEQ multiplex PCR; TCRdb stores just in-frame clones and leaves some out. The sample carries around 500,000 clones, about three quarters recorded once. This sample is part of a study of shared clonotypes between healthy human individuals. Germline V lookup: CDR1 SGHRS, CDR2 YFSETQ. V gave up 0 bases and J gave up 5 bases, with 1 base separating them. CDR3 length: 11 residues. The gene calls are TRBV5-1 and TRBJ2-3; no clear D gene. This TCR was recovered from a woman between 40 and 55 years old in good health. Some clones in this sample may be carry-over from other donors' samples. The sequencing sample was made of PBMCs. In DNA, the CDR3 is TGCGCCAGCAGCTTGGTAGATACGCAGTATTTT. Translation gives CASSLVDTQYF.